Listed below are T cell receptor beta chains from one sample, sequenced in a study of vaccination and CD4 T cells after COVID-19. Each CDR3 protein is one row after TCRdb ran MiXCR on the PCR reads. The sample has 15,000 to 17,000 distinct CDR3 sequences, approximately 40% seen once. Their cognate antigens are unknown. The specimen comprised CD4+ T cells from blood, cultured in vitro, sampled before SARS-CoV-2 vaccination. The source of these receptors is a human donor who had recovered from COVID-19. Both conserved end residues are part of each CDR3. Each record gives: V gene, J gene, CDR3 protein.

V gene: TRBV20-1; J gene: TRBJ2-7; CDR3 protein: CSAREIVDEQYF
V gene: TRBV20-1; J gene: TRBJ1-1; CDR3 protein: CSARIPGRNTEAFF
V gene: TRBV9; J gene: TRBJ2-3; CDR3 protein: CASSVEAGRSTDTQYF
V gene: TRBV6-2/TRBV6-3; J gene: TRBJ2-1; CDR3 protein: CASSYSPTSGTAYNEQFF
V gene: TRBV20-1; J gene: TRBJ2-5; CDR3 protein: CSAWSGLGGYETQYF
V gene: TRBV7-9; J gene: TRBJ2-1; CDR3 protein: CASSLGHKGFSAGVVSYNEQFF
V gene: TRBV20-1; J gene: TRBJ1-3; CDR3 protein: CSASGSADSGNTIYF
V gene: TRBV28; J gene: TRBJ1-2; CDR3 protein: CASSPSIGQGDYGYTF
V gene: TRBV6-5; J gene: TRBJ2-7; CDR3 protein: CASSYEPGQGVYEQYF
V gene: TRBV4-3; J gene: TRBJ1-5; CDR3 protein: CASSQEAESNQPQHF
V gene: TRBV7-2; J gene: TRBJ2-7; CDR3 protein: CASSYTAAREQYF
V gene: TRBV27; J gene: TRBJ2-7; CDR3 protein: CASSLRTGKSFEPYEQYF
V gene: TRBV7-2; J gene: TRBJ2-5; CDR3 protein: CASSLSSLGETQYF
V gene: TRBV2; J gene: TRBJ1-1; CDR3 protein: CASSEAPGQGTEAFF
V gene: TRBV20-1; J gene: TRBJ2-7; CDR3 protein: CSASDSGSPTSYEQYF
V gene: TRBV5-1; J gene: TRBJ2-5; CDR3 protein: CASSRDWGQETQYF
V gene: TRBV28; J gene: TRBJ1-2; CDR3 protein: CASRKTVNYGYTF
V gene: TRBV7-2; J gene: TRBJ2-5; CDR3 protein: CASRQGGSGGTQYF
V gene: TRBV29-1; J gene: TRBJ2-7; CDR3 protein: CSVVYEQYF
V gene: TRBV7-3; J gene: TRBJ2-7; CDR3 protein: CASSLIGGHLYEQYF
V gene: TRBV7-9; J gene: TRBJ1-1; CDR3 protein: CASSGRENTEAFF
V gene: TRBV9; J gene: TRBJ2-3; CDR3 protein: CASSAWRDSTDTQYF
V gene: TRBV2; J gene: TRBJ1-3; CDR3 protein: CASAGGIGNTIYF
V gene: TRBV7-2; J gene: TRBJ2-2; CDR3 protein: CASSHDRWELFF
V gene: TRBV19; J gene: TRBJ1-1; CDR3 protein: CASSIRWTEAFF
V gene: TRBV6-1; J gene: TRBJ2-7; CDR3 protein: CASSEKEGGGDEQYF
V gene: TRBV28; J gene: TRBJ2-2; CDR3 protein: CASKMVLPGATGELFF
V gene: TRBV5-4; J gene: TRBJ1-2; CDR3 protein: CASSPEQGAPGVGYGYTF
V gene: TRBV2; J gene: TRBJ2-1; CDR3 protein: CASSVRDRDNEQFF
V gene: TRBV6-5; J gene: TRBJ1-6; CDR3 protein: CASSYGQAESSPLHF
V gene: TRBV20-1; J gene: TRBJ2-2; CDR3 protein: CSAWDRSTGELFF
V gene: TRBV19; J gene: TRBJ2-1; CDR3 protein: CASSGTRNNEQFF
V gene: TRBV19; J gene: TRBJ1-1; CDR3 protein: CASSRGRMRTEAFF
V gene: TRBV4-2; J gene: TRBJ1-2; CDR3 protein: CASSQEGRRRYGYTF
V gene: TRBV19; J gene: TRBJ2-7; CDR3 protein: CASSFRTSGSLVEQYF
V gene: TRBV20-1; J gene: TRBJ1-5; CDR3 protein: CSTKMGGAGQPQHF
V gene: TRBV20-1; J gene: TRBJ2-4; CDR3 protein: CSARLLAGGDGKNIQYF
V gene: TRBV11-2; J gene: TRBJ2-5; CDR3 protein: CASSSSGGAETQYF
V gene: TRBV2; J gene: TRBJ2-1; CDR3 protein: CASSAGLAGVNEQFF
V gene: TRBV28; J gene: TRBJ1-2; CDR3 protein: CASKDSAYGYTF
V gene: TRBV7-6; J gene: TRBJ1-1; CDR3 protein: CASSLGGAGGTEAFF
V gene: TRBV7-7; J gene: TRBJ2-5; CDR3 protein: CASSLGTPGAGGTQYF
V gene: TRBV11-3; J gene: TRBJ2-7; CDR3 protein: CASSPTGIDYEQYF
V gene: TRBV2; J gene: TRBJ2-7; CDR3 protein: CASRADSFSYEQYF
V gene: TRBV11-3; J gene: TRBJ2-3; CDR3 protein: CASSLALNRDTEQYF
V gene: TRBV6-1; J gene: TRBJ1-2; CDR3 protein: CASSRTVDILYGYTF